Sequencing of this TCR beta chain was carried out in a study of T cells in Graves' hyperthyroidism and ophthalmopathy. Graves' hyperthyroidism is called stable when ophthalmopathy does not progress within 18 months. Study-wide findings and caveats: Ophthalmopathy cases were set apart from stable hyperthyroidism by a 13 V-J model. Blood shared most expanded thyroid clonotypes above 0.001.

TCR beta CDR3 region amplification was performed from RNA transcripts. With the HTBI primer set, the TCR CDR3 went through a first round of RT-PCR. TCRdb reanalysed the multiplex PCR reads using MiXCR and keeps one entry per CDR3 protein. The sample has roughly 740,000 distinct CDR3 sequences, about 15% seen once. In this sample, this clonotype turned up many times. Its antigen is not identified. The source material was blood. The TCR was taken from a man aged 18-30 years with Graves' hyperthyroidism.

The CDR3 DNA follows: TGTGCCAGCAGCTACCTAGCGGGATCGAACACCGGGGAGCTGTTTTTT. Translated: CASSYLAGSNTGELFF. The V and J genes are TRBV7-3 and TRBJ2-2, with TRBD2 identical over 9 bases. V dropped 4 bases and J dropped 0; count of bases not matched to a gene: 3. The germline V gene encodes CDR1 SGHTA and CDR2 FQGTGA. CDR3 length equals 16 residues.